This T cell receptor beta chain was identified during a study of cytomegalovirus exposure and HLA in healthy donors. The PCR was carried out with 60 Vbeta primers and 13 Jbeta primers. Here immunoSEQ multiplex PCR was the method, and the copy in TCRdb shows in-frame clones only, minus some. The data show around 190,000 clones, with roughly 79% seen just once and approximately 2.1% held by the top ten. CDR1 SEHNR and CDR2 FQNEAQ come from the germline V gene (reference sequence). The V segment lost 5 bases and the J segment 7 bases; nucleotides outside the gene matches: 6. The CDR3 sequence is 14 residues long.

The TCR sequence derives from a young man in good health and CMV-seronegative. V usage is TRBV7-9 and J usage is TRBJ1-4, with TRBD1 matching 8 bases. Source material: PBMCs. The CDR3 reads CASSPTGVGEKLFF. The CDR3 DNA is TGTGCCAGCAGCCCGACAGGGGTGGGTGAAAAACTGTTTTTT. Full variable domain (rest looked up from reference TRBV7-9 and TRBJ1-4): DTGVSQNPRHKITKRGQNVTFRCDPISEHNRLYWYRQTLGQGPEFLTYFQNEAQLEKSRLLSDRFSAERPKGSFSTLEIQRTEQGDSAMYLCASSPTGVGEKLFFGSGTQLSVL.